Listed here are 10 T cell receptor beta chains from one sample, sequenced in a study of metastatic and nonmetastatic thyroid tumors. TCRdb re-called clones via MiXCR from the PCR reads. The sample shows 30,000 to 35,000 clones, 30% of them seen only once. No patient had received any treatment before thyroid surgery. Material: blood. Receptors originate from a female donor with papillary thyroid cancer or a benign thyroid nodule (not recorded which). Some clones in this sample may be carry-over from other donors' samples.

The chain is built from TRBV5-1 and TRBJ1-4; TRBD1 is a possible D gene (5 bases). Germline values: CDR1 SGHRS, CDR2 YFSETQ. This CDR3 contains 14 residues. The V and J ends lost 2 bases and 3 bases respectively, with 8 bases between them. Written as DNA, the CDR3 is TGCGCCAGCAGCTTCGGGGCCCCTAATGAAAAACTGTTTTTT. Translated, it gives CASSFGAPNEKLFF. The full variable domain, with the rest looked up from reference TRBV5-1 and TRBJ1-4, is KAGVTQTPRYLIKTRGQQVTLSCSPISGHRSVSWYQQTPGQGLQFLFEYFSETQRNKGNFPGRFSGRQFSNSRSEMNVSTLELGDSALYLCASSFGAPNEKLFFGSGTQLSVL.

This clone was observed a few times. V is TRBV6-6 and J is TRBJ2-7; D not resolved. Germline values: CDR1 MNHNY, CDR2 SVGAGI (reference sequence). The V end was cut by 2 bases, the J end by 3 bases, with 14 bases between. CDR3 length: 15 amino acids. CDR3 region: CASSYGLLGNYEQYF. CDR3 DNA sequence: TGTGCCAGCAGTTACGGGTTGTTAGGGAACTACGAGCAGTACTTC.

This clone turned up a few times. The rearrangement links TRBV27 to TRBJ1-2; D may be TRBD1 (6 bases). CDR1 is MNHEY and CDR2 is SMNVEV in the germline V gene (reference sequence). The CDR3 is 13 amino acids. Trimming cost V 8 bases and J 5 bases, with 15 bases left between them. The CDR3 DNA sequence: TGTGCCAGCCCGGGGGGGGCAAAATATGGCTACACCTTC. Its protein product is CASPGGAKYGYTF.

CDR3 sequence reads: CASAPGTHYGYTF. In DNA, the CDR3 is TGTGCCAGTGCCCCAGGGACCCACTATGGCTACACCTTC. The chain links TRBV19 to TRBJ1-2, with D maybe TRBD1 (5 bases). The germline V gene encodes CDR1 LNHDA and CDR2 SQIVND (reference sequence). The CDR3 runs to 13 residues. Trimming removed 8 bases from V and 3 bases from J, with 13 bases in between.

This clone has more than one count but fewer than ten. The chain links TRBV12-3 or TRBV12-4 to TRBJ1-2; D not resolved. Between the trimmed V and J ends, which lost 4 bases and 4 bases, there was a span of 10 bases. The CDR3 contains 13 residues. The CDR3 bases are TGTGCCAGCAGTTCCGGACCGACCTATGGCTACACCTTC. Protein sequence: CASSSGPTYGYTF.

The J gene is TRBJ2-3, the V gene TRBV9; D not resolved. Per the germline V gene, CDR1 is SGDLS and CDR2 is YYNGEE. This CDR3 has 16 residues. The V end was cut by 4 bases, the J end by 4 bases, with 19 bases between. The CDR3 loop reads CASSPSARFGADTQYF. The CDR3 nucleotides are TGTGCCAGCAGCCCATCCGCCCGGTTTGGCGCAGATACGCAGTATTTT.

Relative to its sample, this clone is medium-sized. The rearrangement joins TRBV12-3 or TRBV12-4 to TRBJ2-7; D not resolved. Trimming stripped 6 bases from V and 1 base from J, with 16 bases between. CDR3 length: 15 residues. As DNA, the CDR3 is TGTGCCAGCAGCTACGAAAGGGAAAGATCCTACGAGCAGTACTTC. Its translation: CASSYERERSYEQYF.

Ten or more counts support this clone. This sequence joins TRBV25-1 and TRBJ2-7, with 8 positions matching TRBD1. The CDR3 contains 14 residues. Germline V CDR1 and CDR2: MGHDK, SYGVNS. V lost 2 bases and J lost 5; bases outside the gene matches: 5. DNA of the CDR3: TGTGCCAGCAGTGAAGGCTTACAGGGGGACGAGCAGTACTTC. It encodes CASSEGLQGDEQYF.

The V gene is TRBV11-2, the J gene TRBJ1-3, with D hard to call. With 1 base removed from V and 2 bases from J, the gap between germline ends came to 9 bases. There are 15 residues in the CDR3. Germline V gene data show CDR1 as SGHAT and CDR2 as FQNNGV. The CDR3 reads CASSLGGQTGNTIYF. DNA of the CDR3: TGTGCCAGCAGCTTAGGAGGGCAGACTGGAAACACCATATATTTT.

This clone has more than one count but fewer than ten. The CDR3 region has the DNA TGTGCCAGCAGTGAAGGGGAGTGGAACACTGAAGCTTTCTTT. This sequence encodes CASSEGEWNTEAFF. V gene TRBV6-1 combines with J gene TRBJ1-1, with unresolved D. Germline V lookup: CDR1 MNHNS, CDR2 SASEGT. The CDR3 contains 14 residues. V was clipped by 1 base and J by 1 base, with 7 bases between them.